One and the same sample provided the 18 T cell receptor beta chains below, sequenced in a study of human T cells and chemical hapten exposure. TCRdb used MiXCR to reprocess the RACE reads, holding one entry per CDR3 protein. The sample has some 50,000 distinct CDR3 sequences, 3.5% to 5% seen once; the top ten hold less than 6%. Described time point: healthy volunteer bleed at 2 weeks. Unfractionated whole blood yielded total RNA. Sequencing was carried out using whole blood. The receptors originated from a human donor in good health. Some clones in this sample may be carry-over from other donors' samples.

The chain joins TRBV27 to TRBJ1-4; D remains ambiguous. Germline V gives CDR1 MNHEY, CDR2 SMNVEV (reference sequence). Trimming removed 5 bases at V and 0 bases at J, with 7 bases between. This CDR3 has 14 amino acids. The CDR3 DNA is TGTGCCAGCAGTCTTTGGGCAACTAATGAAAAACTGTTTTTT. Its translation: CASSLWATNEKLFF.

This clonotype was counted at least ten times. The genes are TRBV24-1 and TRBJ1-1, with D possibly TRBD1 on 5 matching bases. CDR3 length: 14 residues. The ends were cut back, 5 bases at V and 7 bases at J, with 16 bases in the middle. Germline loops: CDR1 KGHDR, CDR2 SFDVKD. This CDR3 is CATSGTEGPLEAFF. Here the CDR3 DNA reads TGTGCCACCAGTGGGACCGAGGGACCCCTTGAAGCTTTCTTT.

Many counts were recorded for this clonotype. The chain is built from TRBV4-1 and TRBJ2-4; no firm D call. V was cut by 4 bases and J by 0 bases, with 7 bases left in between. The CDR3 has 14 residues. Germline CDR1 is MGHRA and CDR2 is YSYEKL. Here the CDR3 DNA reads TGCGCCAGCAGCCGAATTCTAGCCAAAAACATTCAGTACTTC. Its translation is CASSRILAKNIQYF.

In this sample, this clonotype turned up many times. The chain joins TRBV18 to TRBJ2-1, with D unclear. Trimming stripped 0 bases from V and 9 bases from J, with 6 bases between. This CDR3 has 12 residues. Germline V gene sequence: CDR1 KGHSH, CDR2 LQKENI. CDR3 bases: TGTGCCAGCTCACCACCGGAGAGTGAGCAGTTCTTC. It codes for CASSPPESEQFF. Supplemented by reference TRBV18 and TRBJ2-1, the full variable domain reads NAGVMQNPRHLVRRRGQEARLRCSPMKGHSHVYWYRQLPEEGLKFMVYLQKENIIDESGMPKERFSAEFPKEGPSILRIQQVVRGDSAAYFCASSPPESEQFFGPGTRLTVL.

There are a few counts of this clonotype. The chain carries TRBV6-1 and TRBJ1-4, with D hard to call. The CDR3 has 14 residues. Per the germline V gene, CDR1 is MNHNS and CDR2 is SASEGT. V lost 1 base and J 7 bases, leaving 10 bases between the germline ends. CDR3 sequence (DNA): TGTGCCAGCAGTGAAGGCGTCTGGAGTGAAAAACTGTTTTTT. This sequence encodes CASSEGVWSEKLFF.

Concerning this clonotype itself: This sequence may be a read error, since a much larger clone differs from it by one base. This chain joins TRBV11-2 and TRBJ2-1, with 13 bases aligning to TRBD2. Germline V gene sequence: CDR1 SGHAT, CDR2 FQNNGV. The CDR3 extends over 17 amino acids. This CDR3 reads CASSLGLAGEMWNEQSF. CDR3 coding DNA: TGTGCCAGCAGCCTAGGACTAGCGGGAGAGATGTGGAATGAGCAGTCCTTC. Supplemented by reference TRBV11-2 and TRBJ2-1, the full variable domain reads EAGVAQSPRYKIIEKRQSVAFWCNPISGHATLYWYQQILGQGPKLLIQFQNNGVVDDSQLPKDRFSAERLKGVDSTLKIQPAKLEDSAVYLCASSLGLAGEMWNEQSFGPGTRLTVL.

The chain recombines TRBV30 with TRBJ2-7, with D maybe TRBD1 (5 bases). Germline CDR1 is GTSNPN and CDR2 is SVGIG (reference sequence). The CDR3 contains 12 residues. Trimming stripped 0 bases from V and 7 bases from J, with 10 bases between. The chain's CDR3 is CAWSVGAREQYF. The CDR3, as DNA: TGTGCCTGGAGTGTAGGGGCCCGAGAGCAGTACTTC.

This clonotype came up many times. The chain joins TRBV6-2 or TRBV6-3 to TRBJ2-7; D is unclear. From germline, CDR1 is MNHEY and CDR2 SVGEGT. The CDR3 is 11 amino acids. The V and J ends lost 6 bases and 5 bases respectively, with 8 bases between them. CDR3 coding DNA: TGTGCCAGCAGCCACCGAGACGAGCAGTACTTC. Translation: CASSHRDEQYF.

This clonotype was counted at least ten times. V usage is TRBV16 and J usage is TRBJ1-1; D possibly corresponds to TRBD1 (6 bases). The V gene lost 7 bases and the J gene lost 4 bases, with 16 bases spanning the gap. Germline lookup yields CDR1 KGHSY and CDR2 FQNENV. This CDR3 is built from 14 residues. The chain's CDR3 is CASKTGGAGTEAFF. The CDR3 DNA follows: TGTGCCAGCAAGACCGGGGGCGCGGGCACTGAAGCTTTCTTT.

This clonotype was recorded many times. The rearrangement links TRBV20-1 to TRBJ1-5, with D possibly being TRBD1 (5 bases). The CDR3 has 14 amino acids. V lost 3 bases to trimming and J lost 7 bases, with 16 bases between them. Germline assignment: CDR1 DFQATT and CDR2 SNEGSKA (reference sequence). The CDR3 DNA is TGCAGTGCTAGTTACTCAGGGTCGAAACAGCCCCAGCATTTT. Its protein is CSASYSGSKQPQHF.

Many counts were recorded for this clonotype. The chain couples TRBV19 to TRBJ2-5; D is ambiguous. The CDR3 loop spans 12 amino acids. The V end was cut by 10 bases, the J end by 5 bases, with 14 bases between. Germline loops: CDR1 LNHDA, CDR2 SQIVND (reference sequence). The CDR3 sequence: CATGNSRETQYF. In nucleotides, the CDR3 is TGTGCCACTGGGAACTCGAGGGAGACCCAGTACTTC.

This clonotype appeared a few times. This chain connects TRBV7-8 to TRBJ1-4; D is unclear. The CDR3 has 17 residues. Per the germline V gene, CDR1 is SGHVS and CDR2 is FQNEAQ. V lost 5 bases, J lost 4 bases, and 20 bases lay in between. CDR3 region: CASSAQASPSYNEKLFF. The CDR3 DNA follows: TGTGCCAGCAGCGCCCAGGCCTCCCCCTCGTATAATGAAAAACTGTTTTTT.

In its sample, this clonotype was seen many times. This chain joins TRBV20-1 and TRBJ2-1; tentatively, D is TRBD1 (6 bases). The CDR3 consists of 16 residues. Germline CDR1 reads DFQATT; CDR2 reads SNEGSKA (reference sequence). The V and J ends lost 5 bases and 1 base respectively, with 18 bases between them. CDR3 protein: CSARHPGTTSYNEQFF. The DNA of the CDR3 is TGCAGTGCTCGGCATCCCGGGACAACGTCCTACAATGAGCAGTTCTTC.

The sample holds a few counts of this clonotype. The CDR3 DNA sequence: TGTGCCAGCAGCTCCCGATGGACTAGCGGGATTGTCGAGCAGTACTTC. It yields the protein CASSSRWTSGIVEQYF. The chain couples TRBV7-9 to TRBJ2-7; 12 nucleotides agree with TRBD2. V lost 4 bases and J lost 6; bases outside the gene matches: 10. This CDR3 has 16 amino acids. Germline CDR1 and CDR2: SEHNR and FQNEAQ (reference sequence).

The CDR3 nucleotides are TGTGCCAGCAGCCAAGCCGGGACAGGGGGGACTCAGCCCCAGCATTTT. It is translated as CASSQAGTGGTQPQHF. The chain is built from TRBV3-1 and TRBJ1-5; TRBD1 aligns across 11 bases. This CDR3 spans 16 amino acids. Germline CDR1 is LGHDT and CDR2 is YNNKEL (reference sequence). Unmatched junction bases numbered 5, after V lost 1 base and J lost 6 bases.

This clonotype showed up many times. This sequence joins TRBV29-1 and TRBJ1-1; D perhaps matches TRBD1 (6 bases). The germline V gene encodes CDR1 SQVTM and CDR2 ANQGSEA. This CDR3 is built from 13 residues. V lost 7 bases to trimming and J lost 0 bases, with 12 bases between them. CDR3 DNA: TGCAGCGGGCGTCAGGGGCTGAACACTGAAGCTTTCTTT. Translating gives CSGRQGLNTEAFF.

This clonotype was detected many times. The CDR3 coding sequence is TGCAGTGCCCCCCGGGCAGGGGGCGCGTGGATAGCTTTCTTT. Translating gives CSAPRAGGAWIAFF. The rearrangement uses TRBV20-1 and TRBJ1-1; 8 bases map to TRBD1. The ends lost 6 bases at V and 10 bases at J; junction bases unmatched: 16. The CDR3 length is 14 residues. Germline CDR1 DFQATT, CDR2 SNEGSKA (reference sequence).

This clonotype was found a few times. The chain has TRBV29-1 and TRBJ2-3, with D maybe TRBD1 (6 bases). This CDR3 is 14 amino acids long. The V end was cut by 4 bases, the J end by 4 bases, with 15 bases between. In germline, CDR1 is SQVTM, CDR2 ANQGSEA. The CDR3 coding sequence is TGCAGCGTTGTAGAGCAGGGGCCCCCAGATACGCAGTATTTT. Encoded protein: CSVVEQGPPDTQYF.